The 18 T cell receptor beta chains in this list originate from one sample, sequenced in a study of T-cell reconstitution after alpha-beta-depleted transplantation in children. Unique molecular identifiers featured in how the TCRbeta library was prepared. TCRdb ran MiXCR on the PCR reads and lists one entry per CDR3 protein. The table records about 280,000 distinct CDR3 sequences, under 14% of them present only once. The sample in question was peripheral blood, obtained 180 days after TCRalphabeta/CD19-depleted stem cell transplant. The receptors come from a male patient aged 2 to 10 who had a stem cell transplant for chronic granulomatous disease, so the T cells may come from the graft donor.

Ten or more counts support this clonotype. The chain carries TRBV6-2 or TRBV6-3 and TRBJ2-3; perhaps D is TRBD1 or TRBD2 (6 bases each). CDR3 length: 14 residues. CDR1 is MNHEY, CDR2 SVGEGT, per germline. Trimming stripped 8 bases from V and 2 bases from J, with 14 bases between. CDR3 loop: CASAKGGFTDTQYF. CDR3 nucleotide sequence: TGTGCCAGCGCAAAGGGGGGATTCACAGATACGCAGTATTTT.

In regard to this clonotype: This may arise from a read error, as a much more abundant clone is one base away. CDR3 in amino acids: CSARDLGVGTGEQHF. CDR3 nucleotide sequence: TGCAGTGCTAGAGATCTGGGCGTAGGTACGGGCGAGCAGCACTTC. This chain joins TRBV20-1 and TRBJ2-7; D ambiguous. Per germline, CDR1 DFQATT and CDR2 SNEGSKA (reference sequence). The CDR3 length is 15 residues.

This clonotype was observed at least ten times. The chain has TRBV5-1 and TRBJ2-1; TRBD2 matches at 12 bases. The CDR3 has 17 amino acids. Germline CDR1 SGHRS, CDR2 YFSETQ. V lost 4 bases and J lost 1; bases outside the gene matches: 6. In DNA, the CDR3 is TGCGCCAGCAGCATGGGACTAGCGGGTGGGTCCTACAATGAGCAGTTCTTC. Its protein is CASSMGLAGGSYNEQFF. The entire variable domain, with the rest obtained from reference TRBV5-1 and TRBJ2-1, is as follows: KAGVTQTPRYLIKTRGQQVTLSCSPISGHRSVSWYQQTPGQGLQFLFEYFSETQRNKGNFPGRFSGRQFSNSRSEMNVSTLELGDSALYLCASSMGLAGGSYNEQFFGPGTRLTVL.

V and J are TRBV28 and TRBJ2-3; the D is unclear. CDR1 and CDR2 from the germline V gene are MDHEN and SYDVKM. The CDR3 is 15 amino acids. The V gene lost 6 bases and the J gene lost 4 bases, with 17 bases spanning the gap. CDR3 nucleotide sequence: TGTGCCAGCAGCAGCCTTGCGGAGCTCGCAGATACGCAGTATTTT. It specifies CASSSLAELADTQYF.

This clonotype was observed many times. This chain uses TRBV6-1 with TRBJ2-5; TRBD2 aligns across 8 bases. The CDR3 runs 16 residues. V trimming: 5 bases; J trimming: 3 bases; junction bases outside the gene matches: 11. The germline V gene has CDR1 MNHNS and CDR2 SASEGT. CDR3 sequence (DNA): TGTGCCAGCAGTCGACACTTACTAGCGGAAAAAGAGACCCAGTACTTC. It codes for CASSRHLLAEKETQYF.

This clonotype was seen at least ten times. This rearrangement joins TRBV9 to TRBJ2-1; D may be TRBD1 (5 bases). The CDR3 spans 15 residues. The ends were cut back, 0 bases at V and 2 bases at J, with 9 bases in the middle. Germline V gene data show CDR1 as SGDLS and CDR2 as YYNGEE. DNA of the CDR3: TGTGCCAGCAGCGTAGGACAGCTAACCTACAATGAGCAGTTCTTC. As protein: CASSVGQLTYNEQFF.

This chain connects TRBV28 to TRBJ1-5; D remains unclear. In germline, CDR1 is MDHEN, CDR2 SYDVKM. The germline V and J ends were trimmed by 6 bases and 1 base, with 10 bases remaining between them. The CDR3 loop spans 14 amino acids. CDR3 DNA sequence: TGTGCCAGCAGCCCTTCCCAGAGCAATCAGCCCCAGCATTTT. Translation gives CASSPSQSNQPQHF.

V gene TRBV7-9 combines with J gene TRBJ2-2; 11 bases align to TRBD1. The CDR3 length is 17 residues. Unmatched junction bases numbered 7, after V lost 4 bases and J lost 3 bases. Germline V lookup: CDR1 SEHNR, CDR2 FQNEAQ (reference sequence). The CDR3 DNA follows: TGTGCCAGCAGCTCCCGGGACAGGGGGACCGACACCGGGGAGCTGTTTTTT. It yields the protein CASSSRDRGTDTGELFF.

The V gene is TRBV10-3, the J gene TRBJ1-4; D is possibly TRBD1 (6 bases). Germline values: CDR1 ENHRY, CDR2 SYGVKD. V was trimmed by 10 bases and J by 4 bases, leaving 13 bases between them. This CDR3 has 13 residues. DNA for the CDR3: TGTGCCAACCTGACAGGCCGTAATGAAAAACTGTTTTTT. As protein: CANLTGRNEKLFF.

This clonotype was detected ten times or more. This sequence joins TRBV11-2 and TRBJ2-2; TRBD1 aligns across 7 bases. Germline values: CDR1 SGHAT, CDR2 FQNNGV. CDR3 size: 17 residues. The V and J ends lost 0 bases and 1 base, in that order; junction bases with no gene match: 5. The CDR3 sequence is CASSLDGTALNTGELFF. CDR3 sequence (DNA): TGTGCCAGCAGCTTAGATGGGACAGCCTTGAACACCGGGGAGCTGTTTTTT.

This clonotype has a handful of counts. The CDR3 carries no conserved terminal phenylalanine or tryptophan, so it likely arises from a read error. V and J are TRBV18 and TRBJ1-1; D unclear. The CDR3 totals 14 residues. Looked up from germline, CDR1 is KGHSH and CDR2 is LQKENI. V dropped 3 bases and J dropped 0 bases, with 8 bases sitting between them. The CDR3 region is CASSPELMNTEAFS. The CDR3 coding sequence is TGTGCCAGCTCACCTGAGCTCATGAACACTGAAGCTTTCTCT.

This clonotype was recorded many times. V gene TRBV28 combines with J gene TRBJ2-7; D is perhaps TRBD2 (6 bases). The CDR3 totals 14 residues. With 5 bases removed from V and 5 bases from J, the gap between germline ends came to 16 bases. CDR1 is MDHEN and CDR2 is SYDVKM in the germline V gene. CDR3 bases: TGTGCCAGCAGTAAACCGGGACTTACCAACGAGCAGTACTTC. Its protein is CASSKPGLTNEQYF. Drawing the rest from reference TRBV28 and TRBJ2-7, the complete variable domain is DVKVTQSSRYLVKRTGEKVFLECVQDMDHENMFWYRQDPGLGLRLIYFSYDVKMKEKGDIPEGYSVSREKKERFSLILESASTNQTSMYLCASSKPGLTNEQYFGPGTRLTVT.

The table lists this clonotype with many counts. The chain has TRBV20-1 and TRBJ1-1; a possible D gene is TRBD1 (5 bases). V was cut by 4 bases and J by 3 bases, with 18 bases left in between. The germline CDR1 and CDR2 sequences are DFQATT and SNEGSKA (reference sequence). The CDR3 consists of 15 residues. CDR3 bases: TGCAGTGCTACCGGATCCCTAACAGGTTACACTGAAGCTTTCTTT. It specifies CSATGSLTGYTEAFF.

A note on this clonotype: With a much larger clone just one base away, this may be a read error. This sequence joins TRBV12-3 or TRBV12-4 and TRBJ2-2, with 10 bases aligning to TRBD2. This CDR3 has 15 amino acids. The CDR3 bases are TGTGCCAGCAGTCCAGCGGGGGGGCCTATCGGGGAGCTGTCTTTT. Amino acids: CASSPAGGPIGELSF.

This clonotype was detected ten times or more. This chain connects TRBV20-1 to TRBJ2-7; D possibly uses TRBD1 or TRBD2 (7 bases each). Trimming pared 2 bases from V and 2 bases from J, leaving 16 bases between. In germline, CDR1 is DFQATT, CDR2 SNEGSKA (reference sequence). The CDR3 extends over 15 amino acids. The DNA for the CDR3 is TGCAGTGCTAGAAAAGGGGGAGGGGGCCCCTACGAGCAGTACTTC. Protein sequence: CSARKGGGGPYEQYF.

This clonotype was detected ten times or more. This chain joins TRBV5-5 and TRBJ2-1; 11 nucleotides line up with TRBD2. Germline lookup yields CDR1 SGHKS and CDR2 YYEKEE (reference sequence). The CDR3 is 16 residues long. V lost 0 bases, J lost 4 bases, and 3 bases stayed unmatched. The CDR3 coding sequence is TGTGCCAGCAGCTTGGTTGGGACTAGCGGTTACAATGAGCAGTTCTTC. Translated: CASSLVGTSGYNEQFF.

This clonotype was counted ten times or more. This chain uses TRBV29-1 with TRBJ2-1; D call uncertain. V lost 1 base to trimming and J lost 4 bases, with 8 bases between them. This CDR3 has 13 residues. Germline CDR1 is SQVTM and CDR2 is ANQGSEA. CDR3 nucleotides: TGCAGCGTTGAAGGGGCAGGATACAATGAGCAGTTCTTC. As protein: CSVEGAGYNEQFF.

In regard to this clonotype: A read error may account for a junction end that differs from germline. CDR3 DNA: TGTGCCAGCAGCCCGACCTGGGCAGGGGGTTACACTGAGCAGTTCTTC. Its translation: CASSPTWAGGYTEQFF. V is TRBV5-6 and J is TRBJ2-1, with 7 bases that match TRBD1. The CDR3 totals 16 residues. The germline V gene has CDR1 SGHDT and CDR2 YYEEEE. Full variable domain (outside the CDR3, taken from reference TRBV5-6 and TRBJ2-1): DAGVTQSPTHLIKTRGQQVTLRCSPKSGHDTVSWYQQALGQGPQFIFQYYEEEERQRGNFPDRFSGHQFPNYSSELNVNALLLGDSALYLCASSPTWAGGYTEQFFGPGTRLTVL.